The following is a TCR beta chain sequence with its context. CDR3 size: 18 residues. CDR1 is KGHDR and CDR2 is SFDVKD in the germline V gene. The junction had 10 bases not matched to a gene; V was cut back by 1 base and J by 6 bases. Profiled with immunoSEQ multiplex PCR; TCRdb holds only in-frame clones, not every one. The sample contains roughly 180,000 clones, about 89% of which appear only once. The source of the sample is a study of T cell responses to AZD1222 COVID-19 vaccine. The sequences come from peripheral blood, collected 28 days after the second AZD1222 dose. The gene calls are TRBV24-1 and TRBJ1-4; 10 bases are shared with TRBD1. The sequence was obtained from an adult who received the AZD1222 COVID-19 vaccine. CDR3 sequence reads: CATSDFTVGTGEYEKLFF. Here the CDR3 DNA reads TGTGCCACCAGTGATTTTACGGTCGGGACAGGGGAATATGAAAAACTGTTTTTT.